This T cell receptor (beta chain) was obtained from a study of technical replicates of blood from a few donors. Some clones are missing from TCRdb's copy, which holds only in-frame ones; the method was immunoSEQ multiplex PCR. The sample includes about 70,000 clones, about 94% seen only once; the top ten take under 0.5%. In germline, CDR1 is SGHTA, CDR2 FQGNSA. The CDR3 consists of 19 residues. V shed 3 bases and J 3 bases; nucleotides not matched to a gene: 11. The sequence was collected from a human donor in good health. Sequencing was carried out using T cells isolated from PBMCs. The V and J genes are TRBV7-2 and TRBJ2-3; TRBD2 matches 14 bases. The CDR3 sequence is CASSFRSGTSGRKTDTQYF. CDR3 coding DNA: TGTGCCAGCAGCTTTCGGAGCGGGACTAGCGGGAGAAAGACAGATACGCAGTATTTT.